This T cell receptor beta chain appears in the sequencing data of a study of T cell repertoires in cytomegalovirus infection. The overall study: Public TCR beta signatures provided an indication of both CMV infection and a matching HLA type. Findings and caveats of the study: In two of eight donors, the top clonotype was HLA-C-restricted CMV-specific.

CDR3 length equals 15 residues. CDR1 and CDR2 (germline): SGHAT, FQNNGV. After removal of 0 bases from V and 2 bases from J, the junction contained 2 bases not matched to a gene. This clonotype was picked up many times. Its antigen remains unidentified. TCRdb fed the reads into MiXCR, producing one record per CDR3 protein. Of approximately 500,000 distinct CDR3 sequences listed, 11% were seen once; the top ten hold more than 8.5%. The chain has TRBV11-2 and TRBJ2-5; 8 bases are shared with TRBD2. Sequenced material: PBMCs. This TCR derives from a human donor in good health (CMV status not recorded). Some clones in this sample may be carry-over from other donors' samples. This chain's CDR3 is CASSLDGGGQETQYF. In DNA form, the CDR3 reads TGTGCCAGCAGCTTAGACGGGGGGGGGCAAGAGACCCAGTACTTC. The whole variable domain, filled in from reference TRBV11-2 and TRBJ2-5, reads EAGVAQSPRYKIIEKRQSVAFWCNPISGHATLYWYQQILGQGPKLLIQFQNNGVVDDSQLPKDRFSAERLKGVDSTLKIQPAKLEDSAVYLCASSLDGGGQETQYFGPGTRLLVL.